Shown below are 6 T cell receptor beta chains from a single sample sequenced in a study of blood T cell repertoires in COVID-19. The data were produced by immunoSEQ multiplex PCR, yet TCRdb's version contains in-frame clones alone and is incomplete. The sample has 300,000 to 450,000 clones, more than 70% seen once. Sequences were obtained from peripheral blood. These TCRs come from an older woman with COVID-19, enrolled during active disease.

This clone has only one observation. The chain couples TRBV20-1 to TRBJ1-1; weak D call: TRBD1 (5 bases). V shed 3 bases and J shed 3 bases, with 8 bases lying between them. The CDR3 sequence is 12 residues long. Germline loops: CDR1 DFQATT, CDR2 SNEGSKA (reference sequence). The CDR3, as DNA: TGCAGTGCTAGTTGGGGGGACACTGAAGCTTTCTTT. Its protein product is CSASWGDTEAFF.

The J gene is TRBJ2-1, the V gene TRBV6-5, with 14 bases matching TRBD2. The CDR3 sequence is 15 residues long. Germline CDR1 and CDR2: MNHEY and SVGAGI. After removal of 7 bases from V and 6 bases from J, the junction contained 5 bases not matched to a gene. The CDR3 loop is CASIGLAGGLNEQFF. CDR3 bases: TGTGCCAGCATTGGACTAGCGGGGGGCCTCAATGAGCAGTTCTTC.

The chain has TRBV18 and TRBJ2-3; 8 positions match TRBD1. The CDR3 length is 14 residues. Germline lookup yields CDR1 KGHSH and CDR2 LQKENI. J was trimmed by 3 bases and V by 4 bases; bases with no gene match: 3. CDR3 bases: TGTGCCAGCTCACTCAGACAGGGGACAGATACGCAGTATTTT. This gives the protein CASSLRQGTDTQYF. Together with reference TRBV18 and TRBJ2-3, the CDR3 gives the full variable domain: NAGVMQNPRHLVRRRGQEARLRCSPMKGHSHVYWYRQLPEEGLKFMVYLQKENIIDESGMPKERFSAEFPKEGPSILRIQQVVRGDSAAYFCASSLRQGTDTQYFGPGTRLTVL.

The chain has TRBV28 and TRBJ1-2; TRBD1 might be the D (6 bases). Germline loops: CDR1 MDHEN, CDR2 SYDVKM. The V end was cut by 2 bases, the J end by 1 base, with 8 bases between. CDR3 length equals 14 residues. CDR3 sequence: CASSLVQGNYGYTF. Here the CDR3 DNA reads TGTGCCAGCAGTTTAGTACAGGGTAACTATGGCTACACCTTC.

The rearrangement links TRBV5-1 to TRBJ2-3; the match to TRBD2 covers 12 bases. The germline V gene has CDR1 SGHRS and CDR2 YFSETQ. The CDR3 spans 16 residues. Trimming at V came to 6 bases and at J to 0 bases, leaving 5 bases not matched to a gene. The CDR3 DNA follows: TGCGCCAGCAAGACTAGCGGGGGTCTAAGCACAGATACGCAGTATTTT. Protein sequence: CASKTSGGLSTDTQYF.

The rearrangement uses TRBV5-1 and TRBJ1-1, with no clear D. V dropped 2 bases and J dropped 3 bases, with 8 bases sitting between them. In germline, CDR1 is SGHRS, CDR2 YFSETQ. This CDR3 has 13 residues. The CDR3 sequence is CASSLHEDTEAFF. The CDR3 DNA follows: TGCGCCAGCAGCTTACATGAGGACACTGAAGCTTTCTTT.